A few counts support the clone carrying this TCR beta chain. Its antigen is as yet unknown. Some clones are missing from TCRdb's copy, which holds only in-frame ones; the method was immunoSEQ multiplex PCR. The sample lists roughly 71,000 clones; about 80% were seen once. After expansion with viral peptide pools in the ViraFEST assay, antigen-specific CD4+ T cells were sequenced. With around ten days of culture completed, CD4+ T cells were isolated. Two doses of either BNT162b2 or mRNA-1273 were given to each participant. People in the vaccine group had not been infected with SARS-CoV-2 before, and their nucleocapsid antibodies were negative. They grew over 1.5 million PBMC in each well, adding about 10 IU/ml IL-2 and around 10 ug/ml peptides. The CDR3 runs to 14 residues. The V gene's germline CDR1 is LNHDA and CDR2 SQIVND (reference sequence). V lost 3 bases and J lost 2, with 9 bases in between. This entry comes from a study of vaccination effects on CD4 cells after COVID-19. Looking at the study overall: The second dose preceded post-vaccine samples by a median of 72 days.

This chain uses TRBV19 with TRBJ2-3, with no clear D. The receptor's source is a human donor who received a COVID-19 vaccine. Material: CD4+ T cells from PBMCs cultured with HCoV-OC43 spike peptides, obtained after COVID-19 vaccination. Stated subset: HCoV-OC43 spike overlapping peptide pool stimulation. The CDR3 bases are TGTGCCAGTAGTATCGGACGGAACACAGATACGCAGTATTTT. This codes for CASSIGRNTDTQYF.